This T cell receptor (beta chain) derives from a study of Graves' ophthalmopathy and Graves' hyperthyroidism. Overall study findings and caveats: Ophthalmopathy progression prediction by the model yielded a sensitivity of roughly 67% and a specificity of around 72%. Detection in blood was also observed for most expanded thyroid clonotypes above 0.001 frequency.

With a duration under 3 months, ophthalmopathy in the donors showed moderate-to-severe activity, CAS ≥3 and NOSPECS ≥4. The sequenced template was RNA, covering the TCR beta CDR3 region. A first-round RT-PCR used HTBI primers, followed by a second-round multiplex PCR. TCRdb independently ran MiXCR on the multiplex PCR reads; one entry per CDR3 protein. The sample lists 240,000 or so distinct CDR3 sequences; around 50% were seen once. The CDR3 totals 15 residues. V lost 2 bases and J lost 4, with 14 bases in between. Germline lookup yields CDR1 SEHNR and CDR2 FQNEAQ (reference sequence). A remark on this clonotype: The antigen is not known.

Sequencing was done on a sample of peripheral blood. The sequence derives from an adult man with Graves' ophthalmopathy. The chain employs TRBV7-9 and TRBJ1-1; D might be TRBD1 (5 bases). The DNA of the CDR3 is TGTGCCAGCAGCTTACGAGGGGTGGGGGGCACTGAAGCTTTCTTT. Its translation is CASSLRGVGGTEAFF.